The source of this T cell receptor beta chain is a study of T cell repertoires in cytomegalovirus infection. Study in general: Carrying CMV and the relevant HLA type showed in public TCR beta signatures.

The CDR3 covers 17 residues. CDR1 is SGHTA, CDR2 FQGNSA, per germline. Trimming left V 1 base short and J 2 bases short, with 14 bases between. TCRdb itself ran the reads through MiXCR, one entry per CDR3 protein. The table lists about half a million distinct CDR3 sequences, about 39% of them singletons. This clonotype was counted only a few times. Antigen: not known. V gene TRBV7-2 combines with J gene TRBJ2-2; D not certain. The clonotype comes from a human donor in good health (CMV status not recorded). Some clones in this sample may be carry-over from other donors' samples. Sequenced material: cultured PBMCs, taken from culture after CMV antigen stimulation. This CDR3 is CASSLDYAGLNTGELFF. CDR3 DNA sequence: TGTGCCAGCAGCTTAGATTACGCTGGATTAAACACCGGGGAGCTGTTTTTT. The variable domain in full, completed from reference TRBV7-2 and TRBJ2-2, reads GAGVSQSPSNKVTEKGKDVELRCDPISGHTALYWYRQSLGQGLEFLIYFQGNSAPDKSGLPSDRFSAERTGGSVSTLTIQRTQQEDSAVYLCASSLDYAGLNTGELFFGEGSRLTVL.